Below are 20 T cell receptor beta chains sequenced from a single sample in a study of T cell changes during pregnancy in multiple sclerosis. The table came from immunoSEQ multiplex PCR; TCRdb's copy has only in-frame clones and leaves some out. The sample carries 25,000 to 35,000 clones, 80% to 90% recorded once. Sample: CD8+ T cells from peripheral blood mononuclear cells, taken in the second trimester of pregnancy. These receptors were obtained from a female donor with multiple sclerosis, enrolled in a pregnancy study.

J is TRBJ2-5 and V is TRBV14; no clear D. This CDR3 spans 15 amino acids. V lost 1 base, J lost 5 bases, and 14 bases lay in between. Germline values: CDR1 SGHDN, CDR2 FVKESK. The CDR3 sequence: CASSQGESHGETQYF. CDR3 in DNA: TGTGCCAGCAGCCAAGGAGAAAGCCACGGGGAGACCCAGTACTTC.

This sequence joins TRBV28 and TRBJ2-3; D gene ambiguous. Germline V gene sequence: CDR1 MDHEN, CDR2 SYDVKM. This CDR3 spans 12 amino acids. The germline V and J ends were trimmed by 8 bases and 4 bases, with 10 bases remaining between them. For the CDR3, the DNA is TGTGCCAGCCGAGATTTTGCAGATACGCAGTATTTT. Protein: CASRDFADTQYF.

V and J are TRBV7-9 and TRBJ2-5; D is unresolved. The CDR3 spans 15 residues. Trimming stripped 5 bases from V and 2 bases from J, with 15 bases between. Germline V gives CDR1 SEHNR, CDR2 FQNEAQ (reference sequence). As DNA, the CDR3 is TGTGCCAGCAGCGCCTTCCGGGTCCAACAAGAGACCCAGTACTTC. Translating it yields CASSAFRVQQETQYF.

This clone was detected once. J is TRBJ2-2 and V is TRBV19; D ambiguous. The germline CDR1 and CDR2 sequences are LNHDA and SQIVND (reference sequence). Deletions cut 7 bases from V and 1 base from J, with 7 bases between. CDR3 length: 13 residues. CDR3 amino acids: CASISQNTGELFF. CDR3 DNA: TGTGCCAGTATCTCACAGAACACCGGGGAGCTGTTTTTT.

V gene TRBV21-1 combines with J gene TRBJ2-7; the table names TRBD1, a call not compared with the DNA. TRBV21-1 counts as a pseudogene. This CDR3 spans 18 amino acids. The CDR3 reads CASSKTPRGRGSYYEQYF. The CDR3 DNA reads TGTGCCAGCAGCAAAACGCCCCGGGGTAGGGGGAGTTACTACGAGCAGTACTTC.

This chain connects TRBV6-5 to TRBJ1-5; 11 positions agree with TRBD1. Germline assignment: CDR1 MNHEY and CDR2 SVGAGI. This CDR3 has 14 amino acids. Trimming removed 5 bases from V and 5 bases from J; junction bases left unmatched: 2. The CDR3 nucleotides are TGTGCCAGCAGTGGGGGACAGGGGGATCAGCCCCAGCATTTT. Residues: CASSGGQGDQPQHF.

V gene TRBV15 combines with J gene TRBJ1-3; D gene unclear. This CDR3 is built from 16 residues. The V gene lost 0 bases and the J gene lost 0 bases, with 9 bases spanning the gap. Germline loops: CDR1 LNHNV, CDR2 YYDKDF (reference sequence). This CDR3 is CATSRDTSYSGNTIYF. In DNA form, the CDR3 reads TGTGCCACCAGCAGAGATACGAGCTACTCTGGAAACACCATATATTTT.

This clone was counted at least ten times. V usage is TRBV6-4 and J usage is TRBJ2-3; 10 nucleotides match TRBD1. Germline V lookup: CDR1 MRHNA, CDR2 SNTAGT. The trim removed 2 bases at V and 1 base at J, leaving 0 bases unmatched. The CDR3 loop spans 15 amino acids. The CDR3 sequence is CASSDGTGGTDTQYF. The CDR3 coding sequence is TGTGCCAGCAGTGACGGGACAGGGGGCACAGATACGCAGTATTTT.

The chain combines TRBV6-4 with TRBJ2-1; D is unresolved. Deletions cut 3 bases from V and 0 bases from J, with 9 bases between. Germline V gives CDR1 MRHNA, CDR2 SNTAGT. The CDR3 is made up of 15 amino acids. CDR3 loop: CASSEIAGSYNEQFF. CDR3 DNA sequence: TGTGCCAGCAGTGAAATAGCCGGCTCCTACAATGAGCAGTTCTTC.

The rearrangement joins TRBV15 to TRBJ1-5; maybe TRBD1 (6 bases). This CDR3 is 14 amino acids long. Germline CDR1 is LNHNV and CDR2 is YYDKDF (reference sequence). Trimming pared 0 bases from V and 6 bases from J, leaving 9 bases between. CDR3 sequence reads: CATSRDRGAQPQHF. The CDR3 DNA reads TGTGCCACCAGCAGAGACAGGGGAGCTCAGCCCCAGCATTTT.

The rearrangement links TRBV6-5 to TRBJ1-2; no clear D gene. Deletions cut 0 bases from V and 7 bases from J, with 15 bases between. The CDR3 totals 15 residues. The germline V gene has CDR1 MNHEY and CDR2 SVGAGI. CDR3 nucleotides: TGTGCCAGCAGTTACTCAGTCCCAGGTTCGGCTGGCTACACCTTC. It is translated as CASSYSVPGSAGYTF.

This chain links TRBV5-6 with TRBJ2-7; 7 bases fit TRBD2. Germline assignment: CDR1 SGHDT and CDR2 YYEEEE. V lost 4 bases to trimming and J lost 5 bases; unmatched junction nucleotides: 21. CDR3 length equals 18 residues. The CDR3 nucleotides read TGTGCCAGCAGCCCTTCGGGAGCTAGCGGCGATGGGGTGGACGAGCAGTACTTC. This codes for CASSPSGASGDGVDEQYF.

The rearrangement links TRBV6-5 to TRBJ1-2; TRBD1 aligns across 12 bases. After removal of 6 bases from V and 8 bases from J, the junction contained 7 bases not matched to a gene. The CDR3 extends over 14 amino acids. Germline V gene sequence: CDR1 MNHEY, CDR2 SVGAGI. In nucleotides, the CDR3 is TGTGCCAGCAGAAGTGGGACAGGGGGCTCGGGCTACACCTTC. Encoded protein: CASRSGTGGSGYTF.

The chain recombines TRBV5-6 with TRBJ2-1; 8 bases match TRBD2. The CDR3 consists of 17 residues. Germline trimming cut 0 bases from V and 3 bases from J; bases unmatched to any gene: 8. The V gene's germline CDR1 is SGHDT and CDR2 YYEEEE. The CDR3: CASSLGRGAGVYNEQFF. DNA for the CDR3: TGTGCCAGCAGCTTGGGGCGGGGAGCGGGGGTCTACAATGAGCAGTTCTTC. The whole variable domain, filled in from reference TRBV5-6 and TRBJ2-1, reads DAGVTQSPTHLIKTRGQQVTLRCSPKSGHDTVSWYQQALGQGPQFIFQYYEEEERQRGNFPDRFSGHQFPNYSSELNVNALLLGDSALYLCASSLGRGAGVYNEQFFGPGTRLTVL.

This CDR3 reads CASSFRTDTEAFF. The DNA for the CDR3 is TGTGCCAGCAGCTTCCGCACAGACACTGAAGCTTTCTTT. This rearrangement joins TRBV13 to TRBJ1-1; D not resolved. Trimming removed 3 bases at V and 3 bases at J, with 8 bases between. CDR3 length: 13 amino acids. CDR1 PRHDT and CDR2 FYEKMQ come from the germline V gene (reference sequence).

The gene calls are TRBV19 and TRBJ2-1, with D perhaps TRBD2 (7 bases). Germline V gives CDR1 LNHDA, CDR2 SQIVND (reference sequence). Trimming took 2 bases from V and 6 from J, leaving 14 bases between them. This CDR3 has 15 residues. The CDR3 nucleotides are TGTGCCAGTAGTATACTGCGGGGGCCGCGCAATGAGCAGTTCTTC. Translation: CASSILRGPRNEQFF.

The chain combines TRBV10-3 with TRBJ1-5, with 8 bases that match TRBD1. Germline assignment: CDR1 ENHRY and CDR2 SYGVKD. Trimming at V came to 8 bases and at J to 0 bases, leaving 24 bases not matched to a gene. The CDR3 is 21 residues long. The chain's CDR3 is CAIALPFFLDRAPNSNQPQHF. The CDR3, as DNA: TGTGCCATCGCTCTGCCTTTCTTTCTGGACAGGGCCCCAAATAGCAATCAGCCCCAGCATTTT.

This chain uses TRBV28 with TRBJ2-1; 11 bases agree with TRBD2. The V segment lost 5 bases and the J segment 6 bases; nucleotides outside the gene matches: 18. CDR3 size: 19 residues. Germline CDR1 and CDR2: MDHEN and SYDVKM. The CDR3 sequence: CASSPRLAGRRTARNEQFF. Here the CDR3 DNA reads TGTGCCAGCAGTCCCCGACTAGCGGGACGTCGGACTGCCCGCAATGAGCAGTTCTTC.

The chain carries TRBV5-8 and TRBJ2-7, with D unclear. V lost 3 bases and J lost 4, with 11 bases in between. Germline V gene data show CDR1 as SGHTS and CDR2 as YDEGEE. There are 13 residues in the CDR3. The CDR3 loop is CASSSRQTYEQYF. The CDR3 DNA is TGTGCCAGCAGCTCCCGACAAACGTACGAGCAGTACTTC.

This clone was recorded a few times. The chain has TRBV29-1 and TRBJ1-5, with D possibly TRBD1 on 6 matching bases. The V gene's germline CDR1 is SQVTM and CDR2 ANQGSEA. The ends were cut back, 5 bases at V and 6 bases at J, with 17 bases in the middle. The CDR3 sequence is 14 residues long. The CDR3 DNA sequence: TGCAGCGTTAGGGGCAGGGGAGACGGTCAGCCCCAGCATTTT. Protein sequence: CSVRGRGDGQPQHF.